This entry lists 14 T cell receptor beta chains sequenced from one sample in a study of blood T cell repertoires in COVID-19. The data were produced by immunoSEQ multiplex PCR, yet TCRdb's version contains in-frame clones alone and is incomplete. The data show some 260,000 clones, just over 85% seen once. Specimen: peripheral blood. The receptors originated from a man at least 80 years old with acute or convalescent COVID-19.

This clone was picked up a small number of times. The rearrangement uses TRBV13 and TRBJ2-5, with D tentatively TRBD1 (5 bases). Trimming cost V 2 bases and J 2 bases, with 6 bases left between them. Germline values: CDR1 PRHDT, CDR2 FYEKMQ (reference sequence). There are 13 residues in the CDR3. CDR3: CASSLKGQETQYF. The CDR3 DNA is TGTGCCAGCAGCTTAAAGGGGCAAGAGACCCAGTACTTC.

The chain combines TRBV7-2 with TRBJ2-7; tentative D call: TRBD2 (6 bases). This CDR3 has 15 amino acids. Trimming stripped 5 bases from V and 6 bases from J, with 20 bases between. Germline values: CDR1 SGHTA, CDR2 FQGNSA. The CDR3 nucleotides read TGTGCCAGCAGCGGCCGGGACTCGCTTAGGGGCGAGCAGTACTTC. This encodes CASSGRDSLRGEQYF.

This clone has more than one count but fewer than ten. The V call is TRBV7-3, the J call TRBJ2-6; D perhaps matches TRBD2 (5 bases). Germline values: CDR1 SGHTA, CDR2 FQGTGA. The ends were cut back, 4 bases at V and 4 bases at J, with 8 bases in the middle. The CDR3 has 14 amino acids. The DNA of the CDR3 is TGTGCCAGCAGCTCCTCGGGAGGGGCCAACGTCCTGACTTTC. Amino acid sequence: CASSSSGGANVLTF.

The genes are TRBV11-2 and TRBJ2-7; 10 positions agree with TRBD2. With 1 base clipped from V and 3 bases from J, the junction kept 3 bases outside the gene matches. Germline values: CDR1 SGHAT, CDR2 FQNNGV. The CDR3 runs to 15 residues. The CDR3 DNA sequence: TGTGCCAGCAGCTTAGGAGCGGGAGGGGTCTACGAGCAGTACTTC. Its protein product is CASSLGAGGVYEQYF.

The genes are TRBV10-3 and TRBJ1-5; 8 bases are shared with TRBD1. This CDR3 is 13 amino acids long. Per the germline V gene, CDR1 is ENHRY and CDR2 is SYGVKD. J lost 5 bases, V lost 3 bases, and 0 bases had no gene match. Here the CDR3 DNA reads TGTGCCATCAGTGAACAGGGGGATCAGCCCCAGCATTTT. This encodes CAISEQGDQPQHF.

The CDR3 sequence is CASSSRGGAPDTQYF. CDR3 DNA sequence: TGTGCCAGCAGCTCCCGCGGGGGGGCCCCAGATACGCAGTATTTT. The genes are TRBV7-3 and TRBJ2-3, with 9 bases that match TRBD2. The CDR3 is 15 amino acids. From germline, CDR1 is SGHTA and CDR2 FQGTGA. V trimming: 4 bases; J trimming: 4 bases; junction bases outside the gene matches: 6.

V is TRBV7-2 and J is TRBJ1-1; 10 bases match TRBD1. CDR3 length: 16 amino acids. Germline trimming cut 1 base from V and 4 bases from J; bases unmatched to any gene: 6. CDR1 is SGHTA and CDR2 is FQGNSA in the germline V gene. In nucleotides, the CDR3 is TGTGCCAGCAGCTTAGGGAAGACAGGGGGCGGCACTGAAGCTTTCTTT. As protein: CASSLGKTGGGTEAFF.

This sequence joins TRBV7-2 and TRBJ1-5; TRBD1 might be the D (5 bases). Germline lookup yields CDR1 SGHTA and CDR2 FQGNSA. V was pared by 5 bases and J by 5 bases, with 19 bases between. The CDR3 loop spans 16 amino acids. CDR3 bases: TGTGCCAGCAGCCAGCGACATACCGGGGGGGATCAGCCCCAGCATTTT. Its translation: CASSQRHTGGDQPQHF.

The chain uses TRBV1 and TRBJ2-1; the table's D call, TRBD2, was not checked against the DNA. TRBV1 is designated a pseudogene. The CDR3 extends over 16 amino acids. The DNA for the CDR3 is TGCACCAGCAGCCAAGATGATCGACTAGCGCACAATGAGCAGTTCTTC. It codes for CTSSQDDRLAHNEQFF.

The rearrangement uses TRBV7-2 and TRBJ1-2; no definite D call. The CDR3 is 14 amino acids. The V gene lost 5 bases and the J gene lost 8 bases, with 18 bases spanning the gap. Germline V gene sequence: CDR1 SGHTA, CDR2 FQGNSA. DNA of the CDR3: TGTGCCAGCAGCCACATATTTAGGAGGGAAGGCTACACCTTC. Residues: CASSHIFRREGYTF.

V usage is TRBV2 and J usage is TRBJ2-1; D may be TRBD1 (5 bases). Germline lookup yields CDR1 SNHLY and CDR2 FYNNEI. The CDR3 runs 15 residues. The V end was cut by 6 bases, the J end by 2 bases, with 14 bases between. The DNA of the CDR3 is TGTGCCAGCAGGCCCGCCCTAGGGGCCTACAATGAGCAGTTCTTC. It specifies CASRPALGAYNEQFF.

The rearrangement uses TRBV11-2 and TRBJ1-2; D is possibly TRBD1 (5 bases). Deletions cut 1 base from V and 7 bases from J, with 13 bases between. This CDR3 has 14 residues. The germline CDR1 and CDR2 sequences are SGHAT and FQNNGV. CDR3 nucleotide sequence: TGTGCCAGCAGCTTAGGACTGCCAAGGGGTGGCTACACCTTC. Translation gives CASSLGLPRGGYTF.

The gene calls are TRBV7-9 and TRBJ1-3; D unclear. The CDR3 runs 12 residues. CDR1 and CDR2 from the germline V gene are SEHNR and FQNEAQ (reference sequence). Trimming took off 11 bases at V and 1 base at J, with 9 bases between the two ends. CDR3 loop: CACGLSGNTIYF. Written as DNA, the CDR3 is TGTGCCTGCGGGCTTTCTGGAAACACCATATATTTT. Combining the CDR3 with reference TRBV7-9 and TRBJ1-3 gives the whole variable domain DTGVSQNPRHKITKRGQNVTFRCDPISEHNRLYWYRQTLGQGPEFLTYFQNEAQLEKSRLLSDRFSAERPKGSFSTLEIQRTEQGDSAMYLCACGLSGNTIYFGEGSWLTVV.

This clone appeared a single time. The chain has TRBV29-1 and TRBJ2-2; D is possibly TRBD1 (6 bases). The CDR3 is 13 amino acids. Germline loops: CDR1 SQVTM, CDR2 ANQGSEA. V gave up 7 bases and J gave up 1 base, with 10 bases separating them. CDR3 bases: TGCAGCGGAAAGACAGGGAACACCGGGGAGCTGTTTTTT. It specifies CSGKTGNTGELFF.